The 27 T cell receptor beta chains below come from one sample, sequenced in a study of PD-1 and CTLA-4 blockade in melanoma. Produced via immunoSEQ multiplex PCR; TCRdb's table is partial and in-frame only. The table lists tens of thousands of clones, about 91% of them singletons. This specimen was CD8+ T cells from peripheral blood, taken before anti-PD-1 treatment. The receptors were sampled from a human donor with melanoma.

CDR3 DNA sequence: TGTGCCAGCAGCCCTCGAGGGGGCCGCGAAGCTTTCTTT. This encodes CASSPRGGREAFF. V usage is TRBV7-8 and J usage is TRBJ1-1, with 7 positions matching TRBD1. The CDR3 length is 13 residues. The germline V gene has CDR1 SGHVS and CDR2 FQNEAQ. J lost 8 bases, V lost 5 bases, and 8 bases had no gene match.

This sequence joins TRBV4-3 and TRBJ1-1; D perhaps matches TRBD1 (5 bases). The germline gives CDR1 LGHNA, CDR2 YSLEER. CDR3 length equals 17 residues. Trimming removed 3 bases at V and 0 bases at J, with 17 bases between. The CDR3 nucleotides are TGCGCCAGCAGCCATGAAGGGGCAATGGGGGTGAACACTGAAGCTTTCTTT. Encoded protein: CASSHEGAMGVNTEAFF.

This clone was picked up a small number of times. Other DNA sequences of this sample code for an identical CDR3. V is TRBV28 and J is TRBJ2-7; D call uncertain. CDR3 length: 11 residues. The V and J ends lost 5 bases and 4 bases respectively, with 6 bases between them. Germline V gene data show CDR1 as MDHEN and CDR2 as SYDVKM. The CDR3 loop reads CASSPQYEQYF. CDR3 in DNA: TGTGCCAGCAGTCCTCAGTACGAGCAGTACTTC.

The chain is built from TRBV11-1 and TRBJ1-4; 9 positions match TRBD1. The CDR3 is 14 amino acids. Unmatched junction bases numbered 6, after V lost 5 bases and J lost 8 bases. From germline, CDR1 is SGHAT and CDR2 FQDESV (reference sequence). The DNA for the CDR3 is TGTGCCAGCAGCCCCGGGACAGGGACGGAAAAACTGTTTTTT. Translation: CASSPGTGTEKLFF.

This chain joins TRBV28 and TRBJ2-7; D gene ambiguous. Per the germline V gene, CDR1 is MDHEN and CDR2 is SYDVKM. The length of the CDR3 is 15 residues. Trimming shortened V by 5 bases and J by 2 bases, and 16 bases separated the two germline ends. The CDR3 bases are TGTGCCAGCAGTACCAAGTCGGGTGCTCCCTACGAGCAGTACTTC. Translated: CASSTKSGAPYEQYF.

The rearrangement links TRBV12-3 or TRBV12-4 to TRBJ1-1; no clear D gene. Trimming took 6 bases from V and 4 from J, leaving 12 bases between them. This CDR3 is built from 13 residues. CDR3 DNA: TGTGCCAGCAGCCCAACAGTAGCCACTGAAGCTTTCTTT. Translating it yields CASSPTVATEAFF.

The chain links TRBV19 to TRBJ1-1; D is undetermined. V lost 4 bases, J lost 3 bases, and 6 bases lay in between. Germline V gene lookup returns CDR1 LNHDA and CDR2 SQIVND (reference sequence). This CDR3 spans 12 amino acids. CDR3 amino acids: CASSKWDTEAFF. DNA for the CDR3: TGTGCCAGTAGTAAGTGGGACACTGAAGCTTTCTTT.

The gene calls are TRBV6-5 and TRBJ2-2; 9 nucleotides match TRBD1. J gave up 3 bases and V 2 bases, and 1 base lay outside the gene matches. The V gene's germline CDR1 is MNHEY and CDR2 SVGAGI. The CDR3 loop spans 15 amino acids. CDR3 region: CASSYGTGYTGELFF. In DNA form, the CDR3 reads TGTGCCAGCAGTTACGGGACAGGGTACACCGGGGAGCTGTTTTTT.

The chain is built from TRBV7-9 and TRBJ2-7; D is undetermined. CDR3 length equals 13 residues. Germline CDR1 SEHNR, CDR2 FQNEAQ (reference sequence). Trimming removed 4 bases at V and 4 bases at J, with 11 bases between. CDR3 loop: CASSSLKTYEQYF. The CDR3 coding sequence is TGTGCCAGCAGCTCCCTCAAGACTTACGAGCAGTACTTC.

V and J are TRBV9 and TRBJ2-5; 11 bases are shared with TRBD2. Germline assignment: CDR1 SGDLS and CDR2 YYNGEE. The CDR3 consists of 15 residues. V lost 0 bases, J lost 4 bases, and 2 bases stayed unmatched. CDR3 region: CASSVGLAGTETQYF. The CDR3 DNA reads as TGTGCCAGCAGCGTAGGACTAGCGGGGACAGAGACCCAGTACTTC.

This chain links TRBV28 with TRBJ2-5; 11 bases agree with TRBD2. Germline trimming cut 10 bases from V and 5 bases from J; bases unmatched to any gene: 15. This CDR3 contains 16 residues. Germline assignment: CDR1 MDHEN and CDR2 SYDVKM. CDR3 protein: CATTATSGAVGETQYF. CDR3 in DNA: TGTGCCACCACGGCGACTAGCGGGGCAGTTGGGGAGACCCAGTACTTC. The whole variable domain, remainder taken from reference TRBV28 and TRBJ2-5, is DVKVTQSSRYLVKRTGEKVFLECVQDMDHENMFWYRQDPGLGLRLIYFSYDVKMKEKGDIPEGYSVSREKKERFSLILESASTNQTSMYLCATTATSGAVGETQYFGPGTRLLVL.

The chain combines TRBV7-9 with TRBJ1-4, with D tentatively TRBD1 (5 bases). The CDR3 consists of 17 residues. The V gene's germline CDR1 is SEHNR and CDR2 FQNEAQ (reference sequence). Trimming left V 4 bases short and J 13 bases short, with 28 bases between. CDR3 region: CASSSQGETYDAEGLFF. The CDR3, as DNA: TGTGCCAGCAGCTCGCAGGGAGAGACCTACGACGCTGAGGGACTGTTTTTT.

J is TRBJ2-7 and V is TRBV9; D might be TRBD1 or TRBD2, each matching 5 bases. V was pared by 4 bases and J by 3 bases, with 14 bases between. The CDR3 sequence is 14 residues long. Germline-derived CDR1 and CDR2 are SGDLS and YYNGEE. The CDR3 region is CASSPRDARYEQYF. In DNA form, the CDR3 reads TGTGCCAGCAGCCCCCGGGACGCACGCTACGAGCAGTACTTC.

This clone appeared once. The chain couples TRBV28 to TRBJ2-3, with 8 bases matching TRBD1. Germline CDR1 is MDHEN and CDR2 is SYDVKM. This CDR3 contains 14 residues. The V gene end was trimmed by 5 bases and the J gene end by 4 bases; junction bases not matched to a gene: 5. CDR3 sequence reads: CASSMTGAADTQYF. DNA of the CDR3: TGTGCCAGCAGTATGACAGGGGCCGCAGATACGCAGTATTTT.

This clone was seen a single time. The V and J genes are TRBV7-9 and TRBJ2-7; no clear D gene. Trimming took off 3 bases at V and 2 bases at J, with 5 bases between the two ends. The CDR3 spans 12 residues. Germline values: CDR1 SEHNR, CDR2 FQNEAQ (reference sequence). In DNA form, the CDR3 reads TGTGCCAGCAGCTTCAATACCTACGAGCAGTACTTC. Its protein product is CASSFNTYEQYF. Full variable domain (outside the CDR3, taken from reference TRBV7-9 and TRBJ2-7): DTGVSQNPRHKITKRGQNVTFRCDPISEHNRLYWYRQTLGQGPEFLTYFQNEAQLEKSRLLSDRFSAERPKGSFSTLEIQRTEQGDSAMYLCASSFNTYEQYFGPGTRLTVT.

The chain joins TRBV19 to TRBJ1-1; D not certain. The CDR3 is 13 amino acids. V was pared by 5 bases and J by 0 bases, with 7 bases between. Germline values: CDR1 LNHDA, CDR2 SQIVND (reference sequence). The DNA of the CDR3 is TGTGCCAGTAGTTTGTCGGTGAACACTGAAGCTTTCTTT. This translates into CASSLSVNTEAFF.

This chain joins TRBV2 and TRBJ2-1; 12 bases are a match to TRBD2. In germline, CDR1 is SNHLY, CDR2 FYNNEI. V lost 6 bases to trimming and J lost 4 bases; unmatched junction nucleotides: 4. The CDR3 covers 15 residues. The CDR3 reads CASRASGGAYNEQFF. The CDR3 nucleotides are TGTGCCAGCAGGGCTAGCGGGGGGGCTTACAATGAGCAGTTCTTC.

The genes are TRBV5-8 and TRBJ2-5; maybe TRBD2 (6 bases). This CDR3 contains 15 residues. V was cut by 0 bases and J by 5 bases, with 14 bases left in between. CDR1 is SGHTS and CDR2 is YDEGEE in the germline V gene. This chain's CDR3 is CASSLGDARGETQYF. As DNA, the CDR3 is TGTGCCAGCAGCTTGGGGGACGCCCGGGGGGAGACCCAGTACTTC.

The chain employs TRBV28 and TRBJ1-1; 8 bases line up with TRBD1. The CDR3 is 17 residues long. V shed 6 bases and J 0 bases; nucleotides not matched to a gene: 12. Germline-derived CDR1 and CDR2 are MDHEN and SYDVKM. In nucleotides, the CDR3 is TGTGCCAGCAGCTTCCACGGGACAGGACCGTTGAACACTGAAGCTTTCTTT. This sequence encodes CASSFHGTGPLNTEAFF.

CDR3 sequence (DNA): TGCGCCAGCAGCTTGGGAATCGGGTACACTGAAGCTTTCTTT. It translates to CASSLGIGYTEAFF. The rearrangement links TRBV5-1 to TRBJ1-1; D remains ambiguous. Per germline, CDR1 SGHRS and CDR2 YFSETQ. The CDR3 runs to 14 residues. V lost 0 bases and J lost 3, with 9 bases in between.

The chain is built from TRBV11-2 and TRBJ1-2; no clear D gene. The germline gives CDR1 SGHAT, CDR2 FQNNGV. Trimming left V 6 bases short and J 4 bases short, with 15 bases between. The CDR3 loop spans 14 amino acids. CDR3 protein: CASSFPGNTYGYTF. In DNA, the CDR3 is TGTGCCAGCAGTTTTCCCGGGAACACCTATGGCTACACCTTC.

CDR3: CASKSLDSPWEKLFF. CDR3 in DNA: TGTGCCAGTAAGTCCCTGGACAGCCCTTGGGAAAAACTGTTTTTT. The chain joins TRBV19 to TRBJ1-4, with D tentatively TRBD1 (6 bases). CDR3 size: 15 residues. Trimming took off 7 bases at V and 8 bases at J, with 20 bases between the two ends. CDR1 and CDR2 (germline): LNHDA, SQIVND (reference sequence).

The chain is built from TRBV7-9 and TRBJ2-1; 11 bases map to TRBD2. The germline CDR1 and CDR2 sequences are SEHNR and FQNEAQ (reference sequence). This CDR3 has 14 amino acids. The junction had 7 bases not matched to a gene; V was cut back by 9 bases and J by 6 bases. The CDR3 reads CASTSGGVLNEQFF. CDR3 bases: TGTGCCAGTACTAGCGGGGGAGTACTCAATGAGCAGTTCTTC.

This clone was recorded a few times. The chain links TRBV19 to TRBJ1-2; D call uncertain. This CDR3 spans 15 amino acids. The V gene lost 8 bases and the J gene lost 1 base, with 17 bases spanning the gap. Germline loops: CDR1 LNHDA, CDR2 SQIVND (reference sequence). CDR3 sequence: CASSDYSNLNYGYTF. CDR3 in DNA: TGTGCCAGTTCCGACTACAGCAACCTTAACTATGGCTACACCTTC.

This chain joins TRBV5-1 and TRBJ1-1; D call uncertain. The germline gives CDR1 SGHRS, CDR2 YFSETQ. The CDR3 extends over 13 amino acids. Trimming took 0 bases from V and 3 from J, leaving 6 bases between them. CDR3 DNA sequence: TGCGCCAGCAGCTTGGCGGGGTACACTGAAGCTTTCTTT. Protein sequence: CASSLAGYTEAFF. Using reference TRBV5-1 and TRBJ1-1 for the parts outside the CDR3, the full variable domain is KAGVTQTPRYLIKTRGQQVTLSCSPISGHRSVSWYQQTPGQGLQFLFEYFSETQRNKGNFPGRFSGRQFSNSRSEMNVSTLELGDSALYLCASSLAGYTEAFFGQGTRLTVV.

The rearrangement uses TRBV2 and TRBJ1-2; D ambiguous. This CDR3 region has 14 residues. The germline CDR1 and CDR2 sequences are SNHLY and FYNNEI. V lost 6 bases and J lost 2, with 13 bases in between. The CDR3, as DNA: TGTGCCAGCAGCGGTCAGACTGGGAACTATGGCTACACCTTC. Translation: CASSGQTGNYGYTF.

This clone was counted once. The chain links TRBV6-5 to TRBJ1-1; TRBD1 matches 11 bases. Unmatched junction bases numbered 8, after V lost 6 bases and J lost 8 bases. This CDR3 has 14 amino acids. CDR1 MNHEY and CDR2 SVGAGI come from the germline V gene. Written as DNA, the CDR3 is TGTGCCAGCAGCTTTCGGACAGGGGGCTCAGAAGCTTTCTTT. Translation: CASSFRTGGSEAFF.